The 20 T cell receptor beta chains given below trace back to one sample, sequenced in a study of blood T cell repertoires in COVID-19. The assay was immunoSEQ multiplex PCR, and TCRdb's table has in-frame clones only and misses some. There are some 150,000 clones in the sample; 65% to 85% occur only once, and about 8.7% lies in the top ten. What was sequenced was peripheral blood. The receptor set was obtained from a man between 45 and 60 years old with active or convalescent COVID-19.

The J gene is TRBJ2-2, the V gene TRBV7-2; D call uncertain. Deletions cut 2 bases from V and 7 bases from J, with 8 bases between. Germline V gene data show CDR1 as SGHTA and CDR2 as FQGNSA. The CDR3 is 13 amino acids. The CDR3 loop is CASSLRRGGELFF. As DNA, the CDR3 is TGTGCCAGCAGCTTAAGGAGAGGCGGGGAGCTGTTTTTT.

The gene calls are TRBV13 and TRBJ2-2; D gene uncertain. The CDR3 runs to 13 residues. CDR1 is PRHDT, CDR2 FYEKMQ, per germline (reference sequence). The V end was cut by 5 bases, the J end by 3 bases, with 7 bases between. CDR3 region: CASSVLYTGELFF. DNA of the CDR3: TGTGCCAGCAGCGTCCTCTACACCGGGGAGCTGTTTTTT.

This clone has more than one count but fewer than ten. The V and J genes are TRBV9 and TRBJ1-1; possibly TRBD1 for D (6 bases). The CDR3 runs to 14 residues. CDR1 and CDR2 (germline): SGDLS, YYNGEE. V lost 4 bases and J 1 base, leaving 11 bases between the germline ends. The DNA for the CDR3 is TGTGCCAGCAGCCTGAGACAGGCGAACACTGAAGCTTTCTTT. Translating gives CASSLRQANTEAFF.

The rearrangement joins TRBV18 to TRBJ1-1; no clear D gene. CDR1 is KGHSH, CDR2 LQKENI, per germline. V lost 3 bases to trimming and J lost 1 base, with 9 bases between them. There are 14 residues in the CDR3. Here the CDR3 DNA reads TGTGCCAGCTCACCTCAGTCCCCGAACACTGAAGCTTTCTTT. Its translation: CASSPQSPNTEAFF.

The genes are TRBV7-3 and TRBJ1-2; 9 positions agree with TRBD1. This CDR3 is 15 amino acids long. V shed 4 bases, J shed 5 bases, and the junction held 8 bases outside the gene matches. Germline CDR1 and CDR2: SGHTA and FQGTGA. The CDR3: CASSSRQGVTYGYTF. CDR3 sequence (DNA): TGTGCCAGCAGCTCCCGACAGGGGGTGACTTATGGCTACACCTTC.

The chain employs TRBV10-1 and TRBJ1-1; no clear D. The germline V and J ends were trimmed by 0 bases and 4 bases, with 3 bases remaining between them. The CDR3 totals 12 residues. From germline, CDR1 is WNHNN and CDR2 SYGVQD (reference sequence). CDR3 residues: CASSESRTEAFF. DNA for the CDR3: TGCGCCAGCAGTGAGTCCCGCACTGAAGCTTTCTTT.

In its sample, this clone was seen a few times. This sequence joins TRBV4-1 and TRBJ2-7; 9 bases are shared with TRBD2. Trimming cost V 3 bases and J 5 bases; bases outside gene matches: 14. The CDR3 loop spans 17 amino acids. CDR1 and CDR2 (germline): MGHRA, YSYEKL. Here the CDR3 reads CASSQSIRPGLAHEQYF. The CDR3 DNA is TGCGCCAGCAGCCAGTCGATTCGACCGGGACTAGCCCACGAGCAGTACTTC.

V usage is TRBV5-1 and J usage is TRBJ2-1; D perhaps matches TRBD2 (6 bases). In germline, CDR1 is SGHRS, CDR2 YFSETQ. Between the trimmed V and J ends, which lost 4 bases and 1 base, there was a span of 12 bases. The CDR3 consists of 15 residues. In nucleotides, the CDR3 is TGCGCCAGCAGCAGGTCTAGCGATTCCTACAATGAGCAGTTCTTC. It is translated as CASSRSSDSYNEQFF.

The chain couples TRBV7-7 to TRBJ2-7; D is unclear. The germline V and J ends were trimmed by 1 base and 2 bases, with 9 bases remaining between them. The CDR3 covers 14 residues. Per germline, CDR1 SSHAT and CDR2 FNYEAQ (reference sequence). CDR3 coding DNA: TGTGCCAGCAGCTTAGTCTACGGAGCCTACGAGCAGTACTTC. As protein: CASSLVYGAYEQYF.

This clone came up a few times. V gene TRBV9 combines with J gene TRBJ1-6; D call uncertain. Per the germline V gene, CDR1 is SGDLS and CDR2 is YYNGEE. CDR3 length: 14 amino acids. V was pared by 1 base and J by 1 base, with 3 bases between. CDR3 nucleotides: TGTGCCAGCAGCGTACTGTCCTATAATTCACCCCTCCACTTT. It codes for CASSVLSYNSPLHF.

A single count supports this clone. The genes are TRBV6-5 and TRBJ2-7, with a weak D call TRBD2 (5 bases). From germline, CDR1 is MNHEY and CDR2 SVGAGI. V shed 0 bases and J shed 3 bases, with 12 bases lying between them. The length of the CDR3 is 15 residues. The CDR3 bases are TGTGCCAGCAGTTACTCTACGGACGGGGTCTACGAGCAGTACTTC. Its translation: CASSYSTDGVYEQYF.

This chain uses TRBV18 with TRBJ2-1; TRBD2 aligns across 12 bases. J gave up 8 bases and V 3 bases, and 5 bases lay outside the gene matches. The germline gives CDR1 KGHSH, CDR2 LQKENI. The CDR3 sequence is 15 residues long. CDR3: CASSPWTSGIDEQFF. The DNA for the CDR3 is TGTGCCAGCTCACCCTGGACTAGCGGGATCGATGAGCAGTTCTTC.

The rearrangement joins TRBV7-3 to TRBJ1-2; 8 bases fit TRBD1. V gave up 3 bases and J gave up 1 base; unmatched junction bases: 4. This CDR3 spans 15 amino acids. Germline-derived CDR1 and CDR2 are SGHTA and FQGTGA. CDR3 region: CASSLTGVNNYGYTF. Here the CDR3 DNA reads TGTGCCAGCAGCTTGACAGGGGTCAATAACTATGGCTACACCTTC.

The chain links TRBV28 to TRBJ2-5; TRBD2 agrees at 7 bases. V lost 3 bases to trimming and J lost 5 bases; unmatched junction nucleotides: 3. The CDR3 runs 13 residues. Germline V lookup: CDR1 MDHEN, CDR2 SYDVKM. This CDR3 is CASSLRGSETQYF. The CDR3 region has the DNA TGTGCCAGCAGTTTGCGGGGGAGCGAGACCCAGTACTTC.

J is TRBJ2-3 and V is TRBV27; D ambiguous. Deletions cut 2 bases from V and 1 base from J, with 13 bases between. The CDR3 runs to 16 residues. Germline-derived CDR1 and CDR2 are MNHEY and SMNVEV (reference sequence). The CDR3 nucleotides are TGTGCCAGCAGTTTAGTTGCGTCGATGGGCACAGATACGCAGTATTTT. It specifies CASSLVASMGTDTQYF.

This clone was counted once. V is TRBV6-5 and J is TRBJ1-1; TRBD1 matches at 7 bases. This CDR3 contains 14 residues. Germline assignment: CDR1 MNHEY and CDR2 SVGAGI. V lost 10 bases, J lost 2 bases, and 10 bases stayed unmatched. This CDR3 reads CATEGGASNTEAFF. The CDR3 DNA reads TGTGCCACCGAAGGGGGCGCCTCTAACACTGAAGCTTTCTTT.

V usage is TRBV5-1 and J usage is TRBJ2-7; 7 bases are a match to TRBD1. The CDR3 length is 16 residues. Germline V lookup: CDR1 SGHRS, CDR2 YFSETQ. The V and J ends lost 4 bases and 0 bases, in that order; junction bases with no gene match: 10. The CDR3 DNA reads TGCGCCAGCAGCCCTCGGATACGGGACAGCTCCTACGAGCAGTACTTC. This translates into CASSPRIRDSSYEQYF. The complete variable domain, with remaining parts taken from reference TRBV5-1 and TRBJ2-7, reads KAGVTQTPRYLIKTRGQQVTLSCSPISGHRSVSWYQQTPGQGLQFLFEYFSETQRNKGNFPGRFSGRQFSNSRSEMNVSTLELGDSALYLCASSPRIRDSSYEQYFGPGTRLTVT.

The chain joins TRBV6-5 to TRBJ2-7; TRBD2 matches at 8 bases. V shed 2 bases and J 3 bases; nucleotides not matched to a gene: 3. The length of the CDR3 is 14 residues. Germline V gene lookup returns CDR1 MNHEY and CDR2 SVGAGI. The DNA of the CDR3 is TGTGCCAGCAGTTACGCGGGACTAGACTACGAGCAGTACTTC. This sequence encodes CASSYAGLDYEQYF.

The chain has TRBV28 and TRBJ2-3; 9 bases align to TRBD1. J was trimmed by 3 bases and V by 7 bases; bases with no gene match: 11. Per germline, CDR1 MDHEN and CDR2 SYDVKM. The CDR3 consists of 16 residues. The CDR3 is CASTSLDRGFTDTQYF. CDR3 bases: TGTGCCAGCACCTCCTTAGACAGGGGGTTTACAGATACGCAGTATTTT. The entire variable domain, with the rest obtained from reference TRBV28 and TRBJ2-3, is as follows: DVKVTQSSRYLVKRTGEKVFLECVQDMDHENMFWYRQDPGLGLRLIYFSYDVKMKEKGDIPEGYSVSREKKERFSLILESASTNQTSMYLCASTSLDRGFTDTQYFGPGTRLTVL.

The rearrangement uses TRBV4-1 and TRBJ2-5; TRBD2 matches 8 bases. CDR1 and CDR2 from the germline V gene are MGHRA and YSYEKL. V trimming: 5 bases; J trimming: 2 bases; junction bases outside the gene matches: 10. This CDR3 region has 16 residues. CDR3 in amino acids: CASSAIATSGQETQYF. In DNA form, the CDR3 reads TGCGCCAGCAGCGCAATAGCAACTAGCGGACAAGAGACCCAGTACTTC.